The text below deals with one T cell receptor beta chain. The antigen remains unidentified. These data are taken from a study of graft-versus-host responses after intestinal transplantation. Study in general: Each recipient received a multivisceral, liver-intestinal, or isolated intestinal graft. Tacrolimus plus steroids were given to all recipients for about 3 years, preceded by anti-thymocyte globulin induction. Study-level points and caveats: Researchers found GvH clones in recipient marrow, and some showed up first in ileum or blood. Allografts carried high graft-versus-host to host-versus-graft clonal ratios in patients having graft-donor T cell macrochimerism.

Method: immunoSEQ multiplex PCR; TCRdb's copy keeps in-frame clones and lacks some. The sample lists tens of thousands of clones, roughly 91% occurring once. CDR1 is MNHEY, CDR2 SMNVEV, per germline (reference sequence). The CDR3 loop spans 14 amino acids. V shed 1 base, J shed 7 bases, and the junction held 6 bases outside the gene matches. This clonotype originated in a human donor who was the organ donor for an intestinal transplant. This material consisted of unstimulated CD8+ T cells sorted from spleen or lymph node cells, taken before transplant. The chain joins TRBV27 to TRBJ2-7, with 8 bases aligning to TRBD2. CDR3: CASSLFRGGTEQYF. The CDR3 coding sequence is TGTGCCAGCAGTTTATTTCGGGGGGGAACGGAGCAGTACTTC.